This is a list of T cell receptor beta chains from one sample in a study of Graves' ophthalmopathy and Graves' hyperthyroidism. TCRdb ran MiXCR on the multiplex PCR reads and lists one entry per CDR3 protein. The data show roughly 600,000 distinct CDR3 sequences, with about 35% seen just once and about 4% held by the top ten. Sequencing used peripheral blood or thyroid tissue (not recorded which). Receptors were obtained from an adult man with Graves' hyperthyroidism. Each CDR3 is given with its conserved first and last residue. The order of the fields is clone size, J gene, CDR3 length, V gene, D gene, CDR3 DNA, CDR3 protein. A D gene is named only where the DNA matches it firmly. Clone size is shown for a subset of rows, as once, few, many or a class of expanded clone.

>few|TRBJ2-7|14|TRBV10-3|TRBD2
TGTGCCATCAGTGCTAGCGGGAGCTCCTACGAGCAGTACTTC
CAISASGSSYEQYF
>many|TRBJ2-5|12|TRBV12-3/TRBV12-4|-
TGTGCCAGCACCTCTCTAGGGGAGACCCAGTACTTC
CASTSLGETQYF
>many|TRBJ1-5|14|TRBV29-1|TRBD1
TGCAGCGTCTTGACAGGGGCCAGCAATCAGCCCCAGCATTTT
CSVLTGASNQPQHF
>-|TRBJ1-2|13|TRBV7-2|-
TGTGCCAGCAGCTTTTCTAGACGGGATGGGAACACCTTC
CASSFSRRDGNTF
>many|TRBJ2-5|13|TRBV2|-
TGTGCCAGCAGTAGGGACCTCCAAGAGACCCAGTACTTC
CASSRDLQETQYF
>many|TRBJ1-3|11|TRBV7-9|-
TGTGCCAGCCACTCGGTAGACACCATATATTTT
CASHSVDTIYF
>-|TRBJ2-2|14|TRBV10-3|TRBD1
TGTGCCATCAGTGAACGACAGGGCACCGGGGAGCTGTTTTTT
CAISERQGTGELFF
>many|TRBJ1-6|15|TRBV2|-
TGTGCCAGCAGTGATGGCGGGACGGCTTTTTCACCCCTCCACTTT
CASSDGGTAFSPLHF
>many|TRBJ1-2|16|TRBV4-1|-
TGCGCCAGCAGCCATCCGCGGGGGGGCAGGGACTATGGCTACACCTTC
CASSHPRGGRDYGYTF
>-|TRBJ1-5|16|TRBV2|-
-
CASIYLCSPAWQPQHF
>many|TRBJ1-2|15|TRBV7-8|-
TGTGCCAGCAGCTTAGATCCGGGGGCGCGTTATGGCTACACCTTC
CASSLDPGARYGYTF
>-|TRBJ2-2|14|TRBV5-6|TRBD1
TGTGCCAGCAGCTTCGGGACAGGGGGCCGGGAGCTGTTTTTT
CASSFGTGGRELFF
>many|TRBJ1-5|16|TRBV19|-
TGTGCCAGTATCGCCCGGAAAGACAGTACCCATCAGCCCCAGCATTTT
CASIARKDSTHQPQHF
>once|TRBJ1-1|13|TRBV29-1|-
TGCAGCGTTGAACCAGGGGCGAACACTGAAGCTTTCTTT
CSVEPGANTEAFF
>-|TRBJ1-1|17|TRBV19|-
TGTGCCAGTAGTATAGTGCCGTGGGGGGTTGAGCGCACTGAAGCTTTCTTT
CASSIVPWGVERTEAFF
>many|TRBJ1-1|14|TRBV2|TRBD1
TGTGCCAGCAGTAGCACAGGGGTAGGTACTGAAGCTTTCTTT
CASSSTGVGTEAFF
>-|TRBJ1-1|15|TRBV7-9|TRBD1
TGTGCCAGCAGCTTAGAAACAGGGGTTAACACTGAAGCTTTCTTT
CASSLETGVNTEAFF
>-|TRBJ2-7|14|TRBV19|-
TGTGCCAGTAGTATACTTCCGGGACACTACGAGCAGTACTTC
CASSILPGHYEQYF
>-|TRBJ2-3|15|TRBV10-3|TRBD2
TGTGCCATCAGTGAGGGGAGCGGGAGCAAGGATACGCAGTATTTT
CAISEGSGSKDTQYF
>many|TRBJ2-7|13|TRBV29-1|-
TGCAGCGTTTCGGAGCAGGGGACCTACGAGCAGTACTTC
CSVSEQGTYEQYF
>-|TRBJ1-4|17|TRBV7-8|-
TGTGCCAGCAGCCCTTTACCAGCGGGGAAGTCTAATGAAAAACTGTTTTTT
CASSPLPAGKSNEKLFF
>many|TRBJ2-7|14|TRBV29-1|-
TGCAGCGCGTGGGCGGGTATCCATTCTCACGAGCAGTACTTC
CSAWAGIHSHEQYF
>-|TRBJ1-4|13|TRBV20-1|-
TGCAGTTTAGGGAGTTCGGGGGACGAAAAACTGTTTTTT
CSLGSSGDEKLFF
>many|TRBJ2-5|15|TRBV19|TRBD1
TGTGCCAGTAGTATAGCCCCAGGGGGCATGGAGACCCAGTACTTC
CASSIAPGGMETQYF
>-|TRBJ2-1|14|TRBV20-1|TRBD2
TGCAGTGCTACGCTAGCGGGGGGGTTCAATGAGCAGTTCTTC
CSATLAGGFNEQFF
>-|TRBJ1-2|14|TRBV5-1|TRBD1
TGTGCCAGCAGCTTACGACAGGGGGACTATGGCTACACCTTC
CASSLRQGDYGYTF
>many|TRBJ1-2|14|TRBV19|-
TGTGCCAGTAGTGTCGGGCGGGGAAACTATGGCTACACCTTC
CASSVGRGNYGYTF
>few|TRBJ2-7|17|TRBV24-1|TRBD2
TGTGCCACCAGTGATTTGTCTAGGGCGGGAGGGGCCGATGAGCAGTACTTC
CATSDLSRAGGADEQYF
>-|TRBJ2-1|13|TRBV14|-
TGTGCCAGCAGCCAATGGCGGAGAAATGAGCGGTTCTTC
CASSQWRRNERFF
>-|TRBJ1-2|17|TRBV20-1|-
TGCAGTGCTAGAGGAGCCTCGGGAGTTAAGTTGTCGACTGGCTACACCTTC
CSARGASGVKLSTGYTF
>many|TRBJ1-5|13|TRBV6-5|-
TGTGCCAGCAGTTACTTTAGAGATCAGCCCCAGCATTTT
CASSYFRDQPQHF
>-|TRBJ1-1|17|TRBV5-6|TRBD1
TGTGCCAGCAGCTTGCGGACAGGGAAATATTGGAACACTGAAGCTTTCTTT
CASSLRTGKYWNTEAFF
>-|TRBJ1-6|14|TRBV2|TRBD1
TGTGCCAGCAGGATAGGGGGCCTAAATTCACCCCTCCACTTT
CASRIGGLNSPLHF
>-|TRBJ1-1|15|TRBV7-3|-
TGTGCCAGCAGCTTAGATTGGGGCACGAACACTGAAGCTTTCTTT
CASSLDWGTNTEAFF
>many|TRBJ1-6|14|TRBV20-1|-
TGCAGTGCTAAATTATTGCACTATAATTCACCCCTCCACTTT
CSAKLLHYNSPLHF
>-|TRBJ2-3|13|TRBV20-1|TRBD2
TGCAGTGCTTTGGGGGGGGGCACAGATACGCAGTATTTT
CSALGGGTDTQYF
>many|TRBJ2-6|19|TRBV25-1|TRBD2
TGTGCCAGCAGTGAGGGTAGGCTAGCGGACGACTCTGGGGCCAACGTCCTGACTTTC
CASSEGRLADDSGANVLTF
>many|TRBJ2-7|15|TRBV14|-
TGTGCCAGCAGCCACGGCCGGGGGAGCTCCTACGAGCAGTACTTC
CASSHGRGSSYEQYF
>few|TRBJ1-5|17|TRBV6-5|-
TGTGCCAGCAGTTCCTCTAGGGGGGTGAGAGGCAGTCAGCCCCAGCATTTT
CASSSSRGVRGSQPQHF
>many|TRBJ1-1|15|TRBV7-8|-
TGTGCCAGCAGCTTAGCGGGGTCCTCTAGGGCTGAAGCTTTCTTT
CASSLAGSSRAEAFF
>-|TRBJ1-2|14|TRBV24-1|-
TGTGCCACCAGTGTAGGTGGGAGGAACTATGGCTACACCTTC
CATSVGGRNYGYTF
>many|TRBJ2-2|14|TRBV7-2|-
TGTGCCAGCAGCCAGGCCGCCGCCACCGGGGAGCTGTTTTTT
CASSQAAATGELFF
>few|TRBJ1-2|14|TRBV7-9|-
TGTGCCAGCAGCTTCCCCGGGGACCATCGGGGCTACACCTTC
CASSFPGDHRGYTF
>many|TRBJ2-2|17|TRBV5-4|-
TGTGCCAGCAGCACCCCCAGGATAGGGGGGCAGGGCGGGGAGCTGTTTTTT
CASSTPRIGGQGGELFF
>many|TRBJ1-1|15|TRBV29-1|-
TGCAGCGTTGTTCCGTCAGGGTCCATGAACACTGAAGCTTTCTTT
CSVVPSGSMNTEAFF
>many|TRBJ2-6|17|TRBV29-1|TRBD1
TGCAGCGTTCCCGGGACAGGGGTCCACTCTGGGGCCAACGTCCTGACTTTC
CSVPGTGVHSGANVLTF
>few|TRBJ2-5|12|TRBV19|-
TGTGCCAGTAGATCGGGCCCAGAGACCCAGTACTTC
CASRSGPETQYF
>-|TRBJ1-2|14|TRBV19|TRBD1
TGTGCCAGTAGTATCCCCGGACAGGGCCCCGGCTACACCTTC
CASSIPGQGPGYTF
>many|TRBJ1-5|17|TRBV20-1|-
TGCAGTGCTAGAGATGAGTTATTTGGGGGAGGCAATCAGCCCCAGCATTTT
CSARDELFGGGNQPQHF
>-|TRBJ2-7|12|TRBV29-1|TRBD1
TGCAGCGGGGGACAGAGCTCCTGCGAGCAGTACTTT
CSGGQSSCEQYF
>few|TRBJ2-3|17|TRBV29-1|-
TGCAGCGTTGACGGGAAATTCTCCTTCTCTAGCACAGATACGCAGTATTTT
CSVDGKFSFSSTDTQYF
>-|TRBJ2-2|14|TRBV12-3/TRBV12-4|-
TGTGCCAGCACTCGGTCGAGGGTCTCCGGGGAGCCGTTTTTT
CASTRSRVSGEPFF
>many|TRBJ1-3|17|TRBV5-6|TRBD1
TGTGCCAGCAGCCCCACGACAGGGGGCACGGTTGGAAACACCATATATTTT
CASSPTTGGTVGNTIYF
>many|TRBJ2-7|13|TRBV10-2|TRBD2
TGCGCCAGCATGGCGGGAGGGAGATCCGAGCAGTACTTC
CASMAGGRSEQYF
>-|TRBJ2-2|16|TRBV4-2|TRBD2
TGTGCCAGCAGCCAAGAATGGGGGGGTAACACCGGGGAGCTGTTTTTT
CASSQEWGGNTGELFF
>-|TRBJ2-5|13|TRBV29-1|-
TGCAGCGTTGAAGCCGCCGGGCGAGAGACCCAGTACTTC
CSVEAAGRETQYF
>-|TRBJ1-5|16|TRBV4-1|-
TGCGCCAGCAGCCAAGAAAGATGGAGCACGAATCAGCCCCAGCATTTT
CASSQERWSTNQPQHF
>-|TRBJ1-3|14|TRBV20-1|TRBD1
TGCAGTGCTAGCGGGACAGGGGCTGGAAACACCATATATTTT
CSASGTGAGNTIYF